These 25 T cell receptor beta chains originate from one sample sequenced in a study of T cells in women clearing cervical HPV infection. Measured with immunoSEQ multiplex PCR; TCRdb has only the in-frame clones, and not every one. This repertoire includes 15,000 or so clones. Source material: blood buffy coat. Receptors originate from a woman aged 18 to 75 with a cervical HPV16 infection that either progressed to CIN3+ or cleared (not recorded which).

The part of the CDR3 DNA that was read is TGTGCCAGCTCCCCGGGGGACAGAGGGAATCAAAACATT. Protein product: CASSPGDRGNQNI. The entire CDR3 is CASSPGDRGNQNIQYF. The V gene is TRBV18, the J gene TRBJ2-4, with D possibly matching TRBD1 (7 bases). The missing CDR3 end, 3 residues past where the read stops, is filled in from the germline J gene. CDR3 length: 16 residues. Deletions cut 6 bases from V and 5 bases from J, with 20 bases between. Germline V CDR1 and CDR2: KGHSH, LQKENI.

Comments on this clone: The DNA ends 3 residues before the CDR3 does, and the rest of the CDR3 is filled in from the germline J gene. The rearrangement uses TRBV5-6 and TRBJ1-4; 10 positions agree with TRBD1. The germline V gene encodes CDR1 SGHDT and CDR2 YYEEEE. The CDR3 loop spans 15 amino acids. The V gene end was trimmed by 0 bases and the J gene end by 8 bases; junction bases not matched to a gene: 4. CDR3 in amino acids: CASSLGQGAGEKLFF. The DNA read from the CDR3 is TGTGCCAGCAGCTTGGGACAGGGGGCAGGGGAAAAA.

This clone is medium-sized by frequency. The read terminates 3 residues ahead of where the CDR3 ends, so the germline J gene completes it. This sequence joins TRBV19 and TRBJ1-2, with D possibly TRBD1 on 5 matching bases. There are 13 residues in the CDR3. The germline gives CDR1 LNHDA, CDR2 SQIVND (reference sequence). The sequenced part of the CDR3 DNA is TGTGCCAGTAGTATGGACACCGCCATGGGA. This codes for CASSMDTAMG. The full-length CDR3 reads as CASSMDTAMGYTF.

A note on this clone: Sequencing ends 3 residues short of the CDR3 end; the germline J gene provides the rest. This chain joins TRBV19 and TRBJ2-3, with D perhaps TRBD1 (6 bases). Trimming stripped 4 bases from V and 2 bases from J, with 16 bases between. This CDR3 comprises 16 residues. Germline CDR1 is LNHDA and CDR2 is SQIVND (reference sequence). This CDR3 reads CASSNFGGGDTDTQYF. Partial CDR3 DNA: TGTGCCAGTAGTAATTTTGGGGGCGGTGACACAGATACG.

Note on this clone: The read gets to within 3 residues of the CDR3 end, and the germline J gene fills in the rest. The chain recombines TRBV7-2 with TRBJ2-1; D is uncertain. CDR1 SGHTA and CDR2 FQGNSA come from the germline V gene. This CDR3 region has 12 residues. V lost 1 base to trimming and J lost 9 bases, with 7 bases between them. CDR3: CASSLVLLEQFF. Incomplete CDR3 DNA: TGTGCCAGCAGCTTAGTCCTACTTGAG.

With respect to this clone: The read gets to within 3 residues of the CDR3 end, and the germline J gene fills in the rest. This rearrangement joins TRBV5-1 to TRBJ2-2, with 8 bases that match TRBD1. J lost 0 bases, V lost 6 bases, and 4 bases had no gene match. Germline V lookup: CDR1 SGHRS, CDR2 YFSETQ. This CDR3 comprises 15 residues. The sequenced part of the CDR3 DNA is TGCGCCAGCACTGAGACAGGGGCGAACACCGGGGAG. Translated, it gives CASTETGANTGE. The full CDR3 is CASTETGANTGELFF. The complete variable domain, with remaining parts taken from reference TRBV5-1 and TRBJ2-2, reads KAGVTQTPRYLIKTRGQQVTLSCSPISGHRSVSWYQQTPGQGLQFLFEYFSETQRNKGNFPGRFSGRQFSNSRSEMNVSTLELGDSALYLCASTETGANTGELFFGEGSRLTVL.

Points on this clone: Sequencing ends 3 residues short of the CDR3 end; the germline J gene provides the rest. The chain links TRBV2 to TRBJ1-4; tentatively, D is TRBD1 (6 bases). Trimming shortened V by 3 bases and J by 8 bases, and 13 bases separated the two germline ends. Germline CDR1 reads SNHLY; CDR2 reads FYNNEI. CDR3 size: 14 residues. CDR3 loop: CASSDAGRGEKLFF. Partial CDR3 DNA: TGTGCCAGCAGTGATGCAGGCAGGGGAGAAAAA.

This chain's CDR3 is CASSVTGTGNSPLHF. The part of the CDR3 DNA that was read is TGTGCCAGCAGCGTTACCGGGACAGGCAATTCACCC. The chain links TRBV9 to TRBJ1-6, with TRBD1 matching 8 bases. The read gets to within 3 residues of the CDR3 end, and the germline J gene fills in the rest. This CDR3 contains 15 residues. V lost 2 bases, J lost 7 bases, and 5 bases stayed unmatched. Looked up from germline, CDR1 is SGDLS and CDR2 is YYNGEE.

For this clone: The CDR3 end lies 3 residues beyond the end of the read and is filled in from the germline J gene. The genes are TRBV5-1 and TRBJ2-7; D is perhaps TRBD2 (6 bases). Germline V lookup: CDR1 SGHRS, CDR2 YFSETQ. V lost 4 bases to trimming and J lost 2 bases, with 13 bases between them. The CDR3 runs to 14 residues. The sequenced CDR3 bases are TGCGCCAGCAGCGACGGGACTTACACCTACGAG. Translating gives CASSDGTYTYE. The CDR3 as a whole reads CASSDGTYTYEQYF.

Remarks on this clone: The read gets to within 3 residues of the CDR3 end, and the germline J gene fills in the rest. The rearrangement joins TRBV10-1 to TRBJ1-2, with D possibly being TRBD1 (5 bases). CDR1 and CDR2 (germline): WNHNN, SYGVQD (reference sequence). The CDR3 has 12 amino acids. This CDR3 reads CASTTQGSGYTF. The DNA read from the CDR3 is TGCGCCAGCACAACTCAGGGAAGCGGC.

A word on this clone: The read is 3 residues too short to cover the CDR3 end, so that end is filled in from the germline J gene. The rearrangement links TRBV19 to TRBJ1-5; 7 nucleotides agree with TRBD1. Germline-derived CDR1 and CDR2 are LNHDA and SQIVND (reference sequence). The length of the CDR3 is 14 residues. Trimming took 2 bases from V and 6 from J; bases not matched to a gene: 4. This chain's CDR3 is CASSIRGGGQPQHF. The covered CDR3 bases are TGTGCCAGTAGTATACGAGGGGGCGGTCAGCCC. The whole variable domain, remainder taken from reference TRBV19 and TRBJ1-5, is DGGITQSPKYLFRKEGQNVTLSCEQNLNHDAMYWYRQDPGQGLRLIYYSQIVNDFQKGDIAEGYSVSREKKESFPLTVTSAQKNPTAFYLCASSIRGGGQPQHFGDGTRLSIL.

As for this clone: The read ends 3 residues before the CDR3 terminus; that terminus is restored from the germline J gene. This chain joins TRBV25-1 and TRBJ1-2, with a weak D call TRBD1 (6 bases). V lost 6 bases and J 3 bases, leaving 11 bases between the germline ends. The CDR3 spans 13 residues. Germline CDR1 and CDR2: MGHDK and SYGVNS. CDR3 DNA (partial): TGTGCCAGCAGGAGGGGGAGGGACTATGGC. This translates into CASRRGRDYG. The CDR3, in full, reads CASRRGRDYGYTF.

In the case of this clone: The CDR3 end lies 3 residues beyond the end of the read and is filled in from the germline J gene. This chain connects TRBV10-2 to TRBJ2-1, with TRBD2 matching over 11 bases. Per germline, CDR1 WSHSY and CDR2 SAAADI. The V and J ends lost 2 bases and 4 bases, in that order; junction bases with no gene match: 4. The CDR3 is 16 residues long. CDR3 loop: CASSELAGGLYNEQFF. The sequenced CDR3 bases are TGCGCCAGCAGTGAGCTAGCGGGGGGACTGTACAATGAG.

A word on this clone: The read halts 3 residues ahead of the CDR3 end, with the missing end drawn from the germline J gene. The J gene is TRBJ1-4, the V gene TRBV2; D gene uncertain. The CDR3 runs to 16 residues. With 8 bases removed from V and 0 bases from J, the gap between germline ends came to 16 bases. Germline lookup yields CDR1 SNHLY and CDR2 FYNNEI. Partial CDR3 DNA: TGTGCCAGCTTGGTCAGTGGTGGTGCAACTAATGAAAAA. Translation gives CASLVSGGATNEK. The whole CDR3 reads CASLVSGGATNEKLFF.

Concerning this clone: The read falls 3 residues short of the CDR3 end, and the missing part is taken from the germline J gene. V gene TRBV6-2 or TRBV6-3 combines with J gene TRBJ2-1; no definite D call. CDR3 size: 15 residues. V was pared by 6 bases and J by 6 bases, with 18 bases between. Per germline, CDR1 MNHEY and CDR2 SVGEGT. The chain's CDR3 is CASRKWSSGSNEQFF. The CDR3 DNA, read in part, is TGTGCCAGCAGGAAGTGGTCGAGTGGTAGCAATGAG.

On this clone itself: The sequence runs out 3 residues before the end of the CDR3; the remainder is reconstructed from the germline J gene. This chain links TRBV5-1 with TRBJ1-2, with D maybe TRBD1 (6 bases). The ends were cut back, 4 bases at V and 2 bases at J, with 12 bases in the middle. The germline gives CDR1 SGHRS, CDR2 YFSETQ. There are 14 residues in the CDR3. Incomplete CDR3 DNA: TGCGCCAGCAGCCCTTGGACAGAAAACTATGGC. Translation gives CASSPWTENYG. The full CDR3 protein reads CASSPWTENYGYTF. Variable domain in full (rest from reference TRBV5-1 and TRBJ1-2): KAGVTQTPRYLIKTRGQQVTLSCSPISGHRSVSWYQQTPGQGLQFLFEYFSETQRNKGNFPGRFSGRQFSNSRSEMNVSTLELGDSALYLCASSPWTENYGYTFGSGTRLTVV.

Turning to this clone: The CDR3 goes on 3 residues after the read ends, and that part is filled in from the germline J gene. This sequence joins TRBV20-1 and TRBJ1-2, with a tentative D call TRBD1 (5 bases). Per the germline V gene, CDR1 is DFQATT and CDR2 is SNEGSKA (reference sequence). V was pared by 0 bases and J by 4 bases, with 18 bases between. The CDR3 runs 16 residues. Partial CDR3 DNA: TGCAGTGCTAGAGACTGGGGGATCTCCGGGGGCTATGGC. Amino acid sequence: CSARDWGISGGYG. The entire CDR3 protein reads CSARDWGISGGYGYTF.

In regard to this clone: The CDR3 end is not reached by the read, which stops 3 residues before it; the germline J gene fills it in. The V call is TRBV2, the J call TRBJ2-5, with 7 bases aligning to TRBD1. Germline-derived CDR1 and CDR2 are SNHLY and FYNNEI. This CDR3 has 12 residues. The ends lost 9 bases at V and 1 base at J; junction bases unmatched: 2. The DNA read from the CDR3 is TGTGCCAGTGGGACAGTCCAAGAGACC. Translation: CASGTVQET. The entire CDR3 protein is CASGTVQETQYF. Using reference TRBV2 and TRBJ2-5 for the parts outside the CDR3, the full variable domain is EPEVTQTPSHQVTQMGQEVILRCVPISNHLYFYWYRQILGQKVEFLVSFYNNEISEKSEIFDDQFSVERPDGSNFTLKIRSTKLEDSAMYFCASGTVQETQYFGPGTRLLVL.

In regard to this clone: The CDR3 goes on 3 residues after the read ends, and that part is filled in from the germline J gene. The chain links TRBV2 to TRBJ2-7; TRBD2 matches at 8 bases. The CDR3 totals 15 residues. CDR1 and CDR2 (germline): SNHLY, FYNNEI. V shed 5 bases, J shed 1 base, and the junction held 7 bases outside the gene matches. The CDR3 loop is CASSMSGGTSYEQYF. Incomplete CDR3 DNA: TGTGCCAGCAGTATGAGCGGGGGTACGTCCTACGAG.

As to this clone: The read halts 3 residues ahead of the CDR3 end, with the missing end drawn from the germline J gene. This sequence joins TRBV20-1 and TRBJ2-3; 8 nucleotides agree with TRBD2. J gave up 4 bases and V 4 bases, and 7 bases lay outside the gene matches. The CDR3 is made up of 14 amino acids. Germline V lookup: CDR1 DFQATT, CDR2 SNEGSKA (reference sequence). CDR3 loop: CSATGTRLPDTQYF. The sequenced part of the CDR3 DNA is TGCAGTGCTACCGGGACTAGGTTGCCAGATACG.

By frequency, this clone is medium-sized. The missing CDR3 end, 3 residues past where the read stops, is filled in from the germline J gene. The chain uses TRBV28 and TRBJ1-2; the match to TRBD1 covers 7 bases. Per the germline V gene, CDR1 is MDHEN and CDR2 is SYDVKM. J lost 2 bases, V lost 2 bases, and 8 bases had no gene match. The CDR3 contains 16 residues. The CDR3 loop reads CASSLEEGGGNYGYTF. The DNA read from the CDR3 is TGTGCCAGCAGTTTAGAGGAGGGAGGGGGCAACTATGGC.

About this clone: The CDR3 extends 3 residues past the end of the read, so its final part is completed from the germline J gene. This rearrangement joins TRBV19 to TRBJ1-1; 7 nucleotides agree with TRBD1. The CDR3 sequence is 14 residues long. Germline values: CDR1 LNHDA, CDR2 SQIVND (reference sequence). The V gene end was trimmed by 6 bases and the J gene end by 4 bases; junction bases not matched to a gene: 8. The CDR3 sequence: CASSVTGAGTEAFF. The part of the CDR3 DNA that was read is TGTGCCAGTAGCGTCACAGGGGCGGGCACTGAA.

With respect to this clone: The read is 3 residues too short to cover the CDR3 end, so that end is filled in from the germline J gene. The J gene is TRBJ2-5, the V gene TRBV11-2, with 8 bases identical to TRBD1. The CDR3 extends over 13 amino acids. With 5 bases clipped from V and 4 bases from J, the junction kept 3 bases outside the gene matches. Germline lookup yields CDR1 SGHAT and CDR2 FQNNGV. CDR3 DNA, as far as it was read: TGTGCCAGCAGCACGACAGGGGTAGAGACC. This encodes CASSTTGVET. The full CDR3 protein is CASSTTGVETQYF.

In the case of this clone: One end of the junction is discordant with germline, which a read error may explain. The read ends 3 residues early relative to the CDR3; the germline J gene fills the gap. The genes are TRBV5-1 and TRBJ2-7, with a tentative D call TRBD1 (6 bases). The CDR3 covers 14 residues. Germline-derived CDR1 and CDR2 are SGHRS and YFSETQ. CDR3 DNA (partial): TGCGCCAGCAGCTTGGCACAGGGCTCCAACGAG. Amino acids: CASSLAQGSNE. The CDR3 as a whole reads CASSLAQGSNEQYF.

Remarks on this clone: The read is 3 residues too short to cover the CDR3 end, so that end is filled in from the germline J gene. The chain uses TRBV2 and TRBJ2-7; 7 bases are shared with TRBD2. CDR3 length: 14 residues. J gave up 6 bases and V 7 bases, and 12 bases lay outside the gene matches. Germline V CDR1 and CDR2: SNHLY, FYNNEI. The CDR3 DNA, read in part, is TGTGCCAGCATAGAGACTAGCCTGTTTCCCGAG. This encodes CASIETSLFPE. The entire CDR3 protein is CASIETSLFPEQYF.